A selection of T cell receptor beta chains follows, all from one sample in a study of T cell responses to AZD1222 COVID-19 vaccine. Some clones are missing from TCRdb's copy, which holds only in-frame ones; the method was immunoSEQ multiplex PCR. The data hold around 130,000 clones, with 88% observed a single time. The sample consisted of peripheral blood, taken on day 0 of AZD1222 vaccination. The source is an adult in good health. Each CDR3 is given with its conserved first and last residue. Fields, in order: CDR3 protein, CDR3 DNA, J gene, clone size, V gene, D gene. D genes are given only for firm matches. Some rows mark clone size as missing; the rest say once, few, many or name a class of expanded clone.

CASSFSGSQETQYF,TGTGCCAGCAGCTTCAGTGGTTCCCAAGAGACCCAGTACTTC,TRBJ2-5,-,TRBV7-2,-
CASSLLLAANEQFF,TGTGCCAGCAGTTTACTGCTAGCTGCCAATGAGCAGTTCTTC,TRBJ2-1,-,TRBV27,-
CASSLTNARGELFF,TGTGCCAGCAGCCTTACTAACGCCCGCGGGGAGCTGTTTTTT,TRBJ2-2,-,TRBV5-8,-
CSVGVLNTIYF,TGCAGCGTTGGAGTATTAAACACCATATATTTT,TRBJ1-3,-,TRBV29-1,-
CASSSPGTGVEKLFF,TGTGCCAGCAGTTCCCCGGGGACAGGGGTTGAAAAACTGTTTTTT,TRBJ1-4,-,TRBV27,TRBD1
CASSFQGARTEKLFF,TGTGCCAGCAGCTTTCAGGGGGCGCGGACTGAAAAACTGTTTTTT,TRBJ1-4,-,TRBV7-9,TRBD1
CASSLGLAGGPVDTQYF,TGTGCCAGCAGTTTAGGACTAGCGGGAGGGCCGGTTGATACGCAGTATTTT,TRBJ2-3,-,TRBV27,TRBD2
CASSQEGSPSKFF,TGTGCCAGCAGCCAAGAAGGATCTCCGAGCAAGTTCTTC,TRBJ2-1,-,TRBV3-1/TRBV3-2,-
CASSLGNYGYTF,TGCGCCAGCAGTCTAGGAAACTATGGCTACACCTTC,TRBJ1-2,-,TRBV10-2,-
CSVGSGSSLYEQYF,TGCAGCGTGGGTAGCGGGAGTTCCCTCTACGAGCAGTACTTC,TRBJ2-7,-,TRBV29-1,TRBD2
CASDGSNEQFF,TGTGCCAGCGACGGGTCCAATGAGCAGTTCTTC,TRBJ2-1,-,TRBV28,-
CASSSGVEQYF,TGTGCCAGCAGTTCAGGGGTCGAGCAGTACTTC,TRBJ2-7,-,TRBV27,-
CAISEGPHGYTF,TGTGCCATCAGTGAGGGACCGCATGGCTACACCTTC,TRBJ1-2,-,TRBV10-3,-
CASSLIGETQYF,TGTGCCAGCAGCTTAATAGGAGAGACCCAGTACTTC,TRBJ2-5,-,TRBV11-2,-
CASSLGLSGTDTQYF,TGTGCCAGCAGCCTCGGACTATCAGGCACAGATACGCAGTATTTT,TRBJ2-3,-,TRBV3-1/TRBV3-2,-
CASKNDRRDTSYEQYF,TGCGCCAGCAAAAACGACCGCCGGGACACATCCTACGAGCAGTACTTC,TRBJ2-7,-,TRBV10-1,-
CASSLEMAYEQYF,TGCGCCAGCAGCTTGGAGATGGCCTACGAGCAGTACTTC,TRBJ2-7,-,TRBV5-1,-
CASSQGPGDEKLFF,TGTGCCAGCAGCCAAGGCCCGGGGGATGAAAAACTGTTTTTT,TRBJ1-4,-,TRBV3-1/TRBV3-2,-
CASSLGQTSNSNQPQHF,TGTGCCAGCAGCTTAGGGCAGACCAGCAATAGCAATCAGCCCCAGCATTTT,TRBJ1-5,-,TRBV7-8,-
CASSTDGNTEAFF,TGTGCCAGCTCTACAGACGGGAACACTGAAGCTTTCTTT,TRBJ1-1,-,TRBV18,-
CASSRTRDTQYF,TGCGCCAGCAGCCGCACCCGGGATACGCAGTATTTT,TRBJ2-3,-,TRBV5-1,-
CASSAMSTEAFF,TGTGCCAGCAGCGCCATGAGCACTGAAGCTTTCTTT,TRBJ1-1,-,TRBV5-6,-
CASTLSSGANVLTF,TGTGCCAGCACCCTCAGCTCTGGGGCCAACGTCCTGACTTTC,TRBJ2-6,-,TRBV5-4,-
CASSPNREQFF,TGTGCCAGCTCACCAAATAGAGAGCAGTTCTTC,TRBJ2-1,-,TRBV18,-
CASSQGLQNQPQHF,TGTGCCAGCAGCCAAGGACTACAGAATCAGCCCCAGCATTTT,TRBJ1-5,-,TRBV4-2,-
CASRRDREVNEQFF,TGTGCCAGCAGGCGGGACAGGGAGGTGAATGAGCAGTTCTTC,TRBJ2-1,-,TRBV2,TRBD1
CASSLTTNTGELFF,TGTGCCAGCAGCTTGACAACGAACACCGGGGAGCTGTTTTTT,TRBJ2-2,-,TRBV9,-
CASSQGTGQYYGYTF,TGTGCCAGCAGCCAGGGTACGGGACAATACTATGGCTACACCTTC,TRBJ1-2,-,TRBV3-1/TRBV3-2,-
CASSLEGLNTEAFF,TGTGCCAGCAGCTTGGAGGGGTTGAACACTGAAGCTTTCTTT,TRBJ1-1,-,TRBV5-4,-
CASSPGPGTGVGGYTF,TGTGCCAGCAGCCCCGGTCCCGGGACAGGGGTGGGCGGCTACACCTTC,TRBJ1-2,once,TRBV5-8,TRBD1
CASSVTGNGNTIYF,TGTGCCAGCAGTGTTACAGGGAATGGAAACACCATATATTTT,TRBJ1-3,-,TRBV2,-
CASSYSGTGTNQPQHF,TGTGCCAGCAGTTACTCCGGGACAGGGACGAATCAGCCCCAGCATTTT,TRBJ1-5,-,TRBV6-2/TRBV6-3,TRBD1
CASTLHDSNQPQHF,TGTGCCAGCACCCTCCACGATAGCAATCAGCCCCAGCATTTT,TRBJ1-5,-,TRBV6-6,-
CASSVPAAYEQYF,TGTGCCAGCAGTGTTCCGGCTGCCTACGAGCAGTACTTC,TRBJ2-7,-,TRBV7-8,-
CASSYSTGVEETQYF,TGTGCCAGCAGTTACTCGACGGGAGTCGAGGAGACCCAGTACTTC,TRBJ2-5,-,TRBV6-2/TRBV6-3,-
CASSHPTSGSTSYEQYF,TGTGCCAGCAGCCATCCCACCAGCGGTTCCACCTCCTACGAGCAGTACTTC,TRBJ2-7,-,TRBV7-2,-
CASSQGDRDTGELFF,TGCGCCAGCAGCCAAGGGGACAGGGACACCGGGGAGCTGTTTTTT,TRBJ2-2,few,TRBV4-1,TRBD1
CASGTMGNYEQYF,TGTGCCAGCGGGACAATGGGGAACTACGAGCAGTACTTC,TRBJ2-7,-,TRBV25-1,-
CASSRGQALEQYF,TGCGCCAGCAGCAGGGGACAGGCCCTCGAGCAGTACTTC,TRBJ2-7,few,TRBV5-1,TRBD1
CASSQRQGWDQPQHF,TGTGCCAGCAGCCAGAGACAGGGGTGGGATCAGCCCCAGCATTTT,TRBJ1-5,-,TRBV4-2,TRBD1
CATSDFGFEAFF,TGTGCCACCAGTGATTTTGGGTTTGAAGCTTTCTTT,TRBJ1-1,-,TRBV24-1,-
CALQPTSSLIYEQYF,TGTGCCTTACAGCCAACTTCCAGTTTGATCTACGAGCAGTACTTC,TRBJ2-7,-,TRBV6-5,-
CASSQQDTGQGAEQFF,TGTGCCAGCAGCCAACAAGACACTGGACAGGGGGCGGAACAGTTCTTC,TRBJ2-1,-,TRBV3-1/TRBV3-2,TRBD1
CSVATGTGNFDTQYF,TGCAGCGTGGCCACCGGGACAGGGAACTTTGATACGCAGTATTTT,TRBJ2-3,-,TRBV29-1,TRBD1
CASSFRTALLINYGYTF,TGTGCCAGCAGCTTTCGGACAGCCCTCCTTATTAACTATGGCTACACCTTC,TRBJ1-2,-,TRBV7-2,-
CASSWDLTYEQYF,TGTGCCAGCAGCTGGGACTTAACCTACGAGCAGTACTTC,TRBJ2-7,-,TRBV5-4,-
CASSFTQGNTEAFF,TGTGCCAGCAGCTTTACACAGGGAAACACTGAAGCTTTCTTT,TRBJ1-1,-,TRBV7-9,-
CASGTINNSPLHF,TGTGCCAGTGGGACAATAAATAATTCACCCCTCCACTTT,TRBJ1-6,few,TRBV19,-
CASSPGPRGEQFF,TGCGCCAGCAGTCCGGGACCGAGGGGTGAGCAGTTCTTC,TRBJ2-1,-,TRBV10-2,-
CASSLPSMRRGAFGELFF,TGTGCCAGCAGCTTACCATCCATGAGGCGGGGCGCCTTCGGGGAGCTGTTTTTT,TRBJ2-2,-,TRBV11-3,-
CASSVSLGAQHF,TGTGCCAGTAGTGTCTCGCTGGGAGCCCAGCATTTT,TRBJ1-5,-,TRBV19,-
CASSPGQGPGNTIYF,TGTGCCAGCAGCCCAGGACAGGGTCCTGGAAACACCATATATTTT,TRBJ1-3,-,TRBV11-2,TRBD1
CAWRRPGPSDTGELFF,TGTGCCTGGAGGCGTCCGGGGCCGTCAGACACCGGGGAGCTGTTTTTT,TRBJ2-2,once,TRBV30,-
CASSLARNQPQHF,TGTGCCAGTAGTCTGGCACGCAATCAGCCCCAGCATTTT,TRBJ1-5,-,TRBV19,-
CASRHLSGSKYNEQFF,TGCGCCAGCAGACATCTGAGCGGGAGTAAATACAATGAGCAGTTCTTC,TRBJ2-1,-,TRBV4-1,TRBD2
CSVGNNEQFF,TGCAGTGTTGGCAACAATGAGCAGTTCTTC,TRBJ2-1,-,TRBV20-1,-